This TCR beta chain derives from a study of T cell repertoires in cytomegalovirus infection (dated by TCRdb to about 2019). In the study overall: The HLA type of each donor mattered for the analysis, because public TCR beta signatures pointed to carriage of CMV infection along with the matching HLA type.

Trimming takes 0 bases off V and 10 bases off J; junction bases not matched to a gene: 9. Per the germline V gene, SGHRS is the CDR1 and YFSETQ is the CDR2. The CDR3 numbers 15 residues from cysteine through phenylalanine. The only DNA kept is the CDR3, 45 bases in frame from the first base. Results and caveats for the whole study, not just this receptor: In both this cohort and an independent roughly 330-donor cohort, the cumulative frequency of public TCR beta family members distinguished carriers of CMV infection plus the relevant HLA type. The ex vivo response was dominated by HLA-C-restricted CMV-specific TCR beta clonotypes, which also provided the single most frequent clonotype in two of eight donors.

In regard to this clonotype: Which antigen it targets is not known. No much larger clonotype is one base removed from it; base qualities were not supplied.

Instrument on record: Illumina HiSeq 1500. TCRdb trimmed public reads at Q25 via fastp, called clones via MiXCR and kept in-frame beta chains. All rows with the same CDR3 protein become a single entry with the most common DNA and genes. The sample table shows under 850,000 distinct CDR3 sequences, and 35% to 45% are seen once. The ten largest account for around 2.8% of the sample. Sequencing was done on a sample of PBMCs. The chain employs TRBV5-1 and TRBJ2-1; 8 nucleotides in the junction match TRBD2. The receptor's source is a human donor in good health (CMV status not recorded). Some clones in this sample may be carry-over from other donors' samples. The DNA sequence is TGCGCCAGCAGCTTGGCCGGGAGGGGGGGTGGGGAGCAGTTCTTC. It codes for CASSLAGRGGGEQFF.